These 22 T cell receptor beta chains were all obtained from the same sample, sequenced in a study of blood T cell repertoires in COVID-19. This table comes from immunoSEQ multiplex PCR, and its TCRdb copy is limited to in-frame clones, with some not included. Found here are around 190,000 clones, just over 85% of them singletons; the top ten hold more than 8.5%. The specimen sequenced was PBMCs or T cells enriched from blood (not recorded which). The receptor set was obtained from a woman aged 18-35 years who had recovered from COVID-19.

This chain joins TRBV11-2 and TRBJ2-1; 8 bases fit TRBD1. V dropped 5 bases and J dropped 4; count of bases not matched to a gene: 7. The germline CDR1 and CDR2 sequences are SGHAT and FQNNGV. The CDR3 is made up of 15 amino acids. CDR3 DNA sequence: TGTGCCAGCAGCCTCAGGACAGGGCCTTACAATGAGCAGTTCTTC. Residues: CASSLRTGPYNEQFF. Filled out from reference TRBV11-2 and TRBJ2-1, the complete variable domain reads EAGVAQSPRYKIIEKRQSVAFWCNPISGHATLYWYQQILGQGPKLLIQFQNNGVVDDSQLPKDRFSAERLKGVDSTLKIQPAKLEDSAVYLCASSLRTGPYNEQFFGPGTRLTVL.

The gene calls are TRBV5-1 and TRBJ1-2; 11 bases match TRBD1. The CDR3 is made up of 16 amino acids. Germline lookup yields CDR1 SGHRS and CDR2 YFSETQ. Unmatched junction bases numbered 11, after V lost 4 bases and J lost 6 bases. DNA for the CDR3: TGCGCCAGCAGCCCGGGGTCAGGGACAGGGGGACATGGCTACACCTTC. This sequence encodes CASSPGSGTGGHGYTF.

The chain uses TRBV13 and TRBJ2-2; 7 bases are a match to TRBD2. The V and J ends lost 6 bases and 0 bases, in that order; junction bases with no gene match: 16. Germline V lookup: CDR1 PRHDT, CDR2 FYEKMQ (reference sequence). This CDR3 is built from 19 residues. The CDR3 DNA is TGTGCCAGCAGGCACCGGGACTACCAAAGACGAACGAACACCGGGGAGCTGTTTTTT. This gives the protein CASRHRDYQRRTNTGELFF.

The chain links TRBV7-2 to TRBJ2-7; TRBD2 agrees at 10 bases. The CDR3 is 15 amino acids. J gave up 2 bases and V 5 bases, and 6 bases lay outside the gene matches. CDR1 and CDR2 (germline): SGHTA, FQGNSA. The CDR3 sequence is CASSLYSGRAYEQYF. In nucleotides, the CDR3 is TGTGCCAGCAGCCTTTACAGCGGGAGGGCCTACGAGCAGTACTTC.

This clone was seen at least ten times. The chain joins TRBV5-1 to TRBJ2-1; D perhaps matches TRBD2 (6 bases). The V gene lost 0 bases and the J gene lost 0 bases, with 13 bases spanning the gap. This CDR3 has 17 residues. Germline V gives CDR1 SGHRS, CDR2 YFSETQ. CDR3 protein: CASSLGSSGSSYNEQFF. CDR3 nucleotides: TGCGCCAGCAGCTTGGGTAGTAGCGGTAGCTCCTACAATGAGCAGTTCTTC.

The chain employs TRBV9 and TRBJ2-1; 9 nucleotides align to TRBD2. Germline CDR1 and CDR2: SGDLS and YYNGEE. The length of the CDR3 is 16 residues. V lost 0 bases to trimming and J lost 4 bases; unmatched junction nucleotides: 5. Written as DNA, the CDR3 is TGTGCCAGCAGCGTAGCTCTTAGCGGGGGATACAATGAGCAGTTCTTC. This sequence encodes CASSVALSGGYNEQFF.

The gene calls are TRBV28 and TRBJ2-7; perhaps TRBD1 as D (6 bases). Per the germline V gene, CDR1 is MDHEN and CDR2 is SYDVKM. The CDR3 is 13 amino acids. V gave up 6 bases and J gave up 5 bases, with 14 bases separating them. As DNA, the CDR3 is TGTGCCAGCAGCCCACAGGGATCCAACGAGCAGTACTTC. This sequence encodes CASSPQGSNEQYF.

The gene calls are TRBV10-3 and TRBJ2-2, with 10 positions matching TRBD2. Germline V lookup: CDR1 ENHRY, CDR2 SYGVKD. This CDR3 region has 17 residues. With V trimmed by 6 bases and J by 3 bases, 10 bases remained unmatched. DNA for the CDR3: TGTGCCATCAGCCCCCATCTAGCGGGGGTCGACACCGGGGAGCTGTTTTTT. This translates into CAISPHLAGVDTGELFF.

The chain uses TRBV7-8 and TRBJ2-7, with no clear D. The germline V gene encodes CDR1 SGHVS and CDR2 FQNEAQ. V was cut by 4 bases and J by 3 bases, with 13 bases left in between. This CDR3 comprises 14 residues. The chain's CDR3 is CASSSLVTYYEQYF. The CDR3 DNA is TGTGCCAGCAGCTCCTTAGTCACCTACTACGAGCAGTACTTC.

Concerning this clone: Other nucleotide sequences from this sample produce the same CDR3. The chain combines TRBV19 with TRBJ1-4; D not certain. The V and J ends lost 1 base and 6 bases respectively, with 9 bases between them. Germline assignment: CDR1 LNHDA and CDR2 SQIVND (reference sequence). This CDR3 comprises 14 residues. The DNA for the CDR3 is TGTGCCAGTAGTATAGGAGGACTCGATGAAAAACTGTTTTTT. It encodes CASSIGGLDEKLFF.

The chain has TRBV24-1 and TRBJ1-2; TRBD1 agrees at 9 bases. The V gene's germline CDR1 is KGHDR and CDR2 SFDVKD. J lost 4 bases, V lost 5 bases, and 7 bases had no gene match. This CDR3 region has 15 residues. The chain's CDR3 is CATSGPDRGTYGYTF. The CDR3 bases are TGTGCCACCAGTGGGCCCGACAGGGGGACCTATGGCTACACCTTC.

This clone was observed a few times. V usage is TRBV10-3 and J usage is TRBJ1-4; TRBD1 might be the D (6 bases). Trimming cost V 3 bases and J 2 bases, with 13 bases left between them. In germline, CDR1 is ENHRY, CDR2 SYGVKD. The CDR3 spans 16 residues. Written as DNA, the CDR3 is TGTGCCATCAGTGAAACAGGGATCAGGACTAATGAAAAACTGTTTTTT. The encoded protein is CAISETGIRTNEKLFF.

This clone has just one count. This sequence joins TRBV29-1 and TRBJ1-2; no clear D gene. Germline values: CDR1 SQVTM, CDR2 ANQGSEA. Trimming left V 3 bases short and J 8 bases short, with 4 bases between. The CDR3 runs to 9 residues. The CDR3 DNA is TGCAGCGTTGAGGAGGGCTACACCTTC. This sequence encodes CSVEEGYTF.

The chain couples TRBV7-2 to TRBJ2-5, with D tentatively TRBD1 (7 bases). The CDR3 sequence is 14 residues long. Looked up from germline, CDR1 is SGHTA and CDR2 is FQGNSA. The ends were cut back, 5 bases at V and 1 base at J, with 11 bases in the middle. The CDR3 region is CASSRQGGQETQYF. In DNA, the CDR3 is TGTGCCAGCAGCAGACAGGGAGGCCAAGAGACCCAGTACTTC.

CDR3 coding DNA: TGCGCCAGCAGCGTTACTGGACATGGAGACTATGGCTACACCTTC. Residues: CASSVTGHGDYGYTF. The genes are TRBV5-1 and TRBJ1-2, with D maybe TRBD1 (5 bases). CDR1 SGHRS and CDR2 YFSETQ come from the germline V gene. Trimming pared 4 bases from V and 3 bases from J, leaving 16 bases between. The length of the CDR3 is 15 residues.

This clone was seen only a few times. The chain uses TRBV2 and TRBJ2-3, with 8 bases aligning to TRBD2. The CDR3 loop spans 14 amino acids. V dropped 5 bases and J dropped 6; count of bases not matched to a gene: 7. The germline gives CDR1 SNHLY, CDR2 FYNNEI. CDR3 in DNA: TGTGCCAGCAGTAGGGCGGGGGGTGTCGATACGCAGTATTTT. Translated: CASSRAGGVDTQYF.

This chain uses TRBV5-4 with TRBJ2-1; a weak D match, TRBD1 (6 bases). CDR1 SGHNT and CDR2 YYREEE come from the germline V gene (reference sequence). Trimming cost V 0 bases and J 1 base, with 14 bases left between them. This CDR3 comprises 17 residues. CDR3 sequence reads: CASSLEPYRESYNEQFF. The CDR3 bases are TGTGCCAGCAGCTTGGAACCCTACAGGGAGTCCTACAATGAGCAGTTCTTC.

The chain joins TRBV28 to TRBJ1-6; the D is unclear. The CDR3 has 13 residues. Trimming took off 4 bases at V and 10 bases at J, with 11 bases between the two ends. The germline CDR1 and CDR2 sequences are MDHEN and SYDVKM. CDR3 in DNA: TGTGCCAGCAGTTGGGAGGGTGCCTCACCCCTCCACTTT. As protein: CASSWEGASPLHF.

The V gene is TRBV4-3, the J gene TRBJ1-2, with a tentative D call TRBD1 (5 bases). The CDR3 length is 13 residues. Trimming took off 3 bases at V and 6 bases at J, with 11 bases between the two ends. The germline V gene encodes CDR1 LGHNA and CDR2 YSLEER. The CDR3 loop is CASSQGRIDGYTF. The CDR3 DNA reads TGCGCCAGCAGCCAGGGGCGGATCGATGGCTACACCTTC.

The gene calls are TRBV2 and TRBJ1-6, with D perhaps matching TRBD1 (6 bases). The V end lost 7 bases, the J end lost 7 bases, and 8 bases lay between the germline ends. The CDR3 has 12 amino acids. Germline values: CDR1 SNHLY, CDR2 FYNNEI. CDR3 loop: CASNRVNSPLHF. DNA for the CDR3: TGTGCCAGCAACAGGGTCAATTCACCCCTCCACTTT.

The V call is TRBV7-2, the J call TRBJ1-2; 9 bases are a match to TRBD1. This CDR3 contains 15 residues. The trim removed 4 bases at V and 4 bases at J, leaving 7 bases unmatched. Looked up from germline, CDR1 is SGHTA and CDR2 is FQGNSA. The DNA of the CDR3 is TGTGCCAGCAGCTCCGAACAGGGGGCGTCCTATGGCTACACCTTC. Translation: CASSSEQGASYGYTF.

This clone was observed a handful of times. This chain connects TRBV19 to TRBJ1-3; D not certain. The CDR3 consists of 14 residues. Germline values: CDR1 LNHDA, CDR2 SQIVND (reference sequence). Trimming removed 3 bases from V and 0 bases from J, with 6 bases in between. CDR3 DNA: TGTGCCAGTAGTATTTGGAGCTCTGGAAACACCATATATTTT. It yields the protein CASSIWSSGNTIYF.